A selection of T cell receptor beta chains follows, all from one sample in a study of PD-1 blockade in classical Hodgkin lymphoma. The repertoire was sequenced with immunoSEQ multiplex PCR; TCRdb's copy has only in-frame clones and lacks some. The repertoire consists of about 17,000 clones, with 78% occurring once and the leading ten covering around 2%. The sequences come from CD4+ T cells from blood, collected before the fourth cycle of nivolumab. The source of these receptors is a human donor with classical Hodgkin lymphoma. The CDR3 runs from the conserved cysteine through the conserved F or W. The order of the fields is clone size, V gene, D gene, J gene, CDR3 protein, CDR3 DNA. D genes are given only for firm matches. Only part of the rows carry a size: once, few, many, or a class if the clone is expanded.

abundance: .; v_gene: TRBV28; d_gene: .; j_gene: TRBJ1-2; CDR3aa: CASSEHTPGRSGYTF; CDR3nt: TGTGCCAGCAGTGAACACACCCCGGGACGGTCAGGCTACACCTTC
abundance: few; v_gene: TRBV15; d_gene: .; j_gene: TRBJ1-1; CDR3aa: CATRAQRVNTEAFF; CDR3nt: TGTGCCACCAGGGCCCAGAGGGTGAACACTGAAGCTTTCTTT
abundance: few; v_gene: TRBV29-1; d_gene: TRBD2; j_gene: TRBJ2-3; CDR3aa: CSSSGGTSTDTQYF; CDR3nt: TGCAGTTCTAGCGGGGGAACTAGCACAGATACGCAGTATTTT
abundance: .; v_gene: TRBV25-1; d_gene: .; j_gene: TRBJ2-1; CDR3aa: CASSGSLREWDNEQFF; CDR3nt: TGTGCCAGCAGTGGGTCTCTACGGGAGTGGGACAATGAGCAGTTCTTC
abundance: .; v_gene: TRBV5-1; d_gene: .; j_gene: TRBJ1-4; CDR3aa: CASSTGRGLEKLFF; CDR3nt: TGCGCCAGCAGCACGGGACGGGGCTTGGAAAAACTGTTTTTT
abundance: .; v_gene: TRBV5-1; d_gene: .; j_gene: TRBJ2-1; CDR3aa: CASTATEGEQFF; CDR3nt: TGCGCCAGTACAGCGACGGAGGGGGAGCAGTTCTTC
abundance: .; v_gene: TRBV18; d_gene: TRBD1; j_gene: TRBJ2-1; CDR3aa: CASSPPGQGALDEQFF; CDR3nt: TGTGCCAGCTCACCCCCCGGACAGGGGGCTCTGGATGAGCAGTTCTTC
abundance: .; v_gene: TRBV28; d_gene: .; j_gene: TRBJ1-5; CDR3aa: CASSSGINQPQHF; CDR3nt: TGTGCCAGCAGTTCAGGGATTAATCAGCCCCAGCATTTT
abundance: .; v_gene: TRBV5-1; d_gene: .; j_gene: TRBJ2-2; CDR3aa: CASSSMSRNTGELFF; CDR3nt: TGCGCCAGCAGCTCAATGAGCAGGAACACCGGGGAGCTGTTTTTT
abundance: .; v_gene: TRBV19; d_gene: .; j_gene: TRBJ2-1; CDR3aa: CASSPLRGGTINEQFF; CDR3nt: TGTGCCAGTAGTCCCCTTAGGGGCGGGACGATCAATGAGCAGTTCTTC
abundance: .; v_gene: TRBV10-1; d_gene: TRBD2; j_gene: TRBJ2-1; CDR3aa: CASSGPAFLAGVYNEQFF; CDR3nt: TGCGCCAGCAGTGGCCCAGCCTTCCTAGCGGGGGTATACAATGAGCAGTTCTTC
abundance: .; v_gene: TRBV10-3; d_gene: .; j_gene: TRBJ2-3; CDR3aa: CAIRGGSTDTQYF; CDR3nt: TGTGCCATCAGGGGGGGAAGCACAGATACGCAGTATTTT
abundance: .; v_gene: TRBV5-1; d_gene: TRBD2; j_gene: TRBJ2-4; CDR3aa: CASSLESSGAKNIQYF; CDR3nt: TGCGCCAGCAGCTTGGAGTCTAGCGGAGCCAAAAACATTCAGTACTTC
abundance: .; v_gene: TRBV21-1; d_gene: .; j_gene: TRBJ1-1; CDR3aa: CASSKDPNRPRGQGGTEAFF; CDR3nt: TGTGCCAGCAGCAAAGATCCTAATCGGCCCAGGGGACAGGGTGGGACTGAAGCTTTCTTT
abundance: .; v_gene: TRBV27; d_gene: TRBD1; j_gene: TRBJ2-1; CDR3aa: CASQGAGVNEQFF; CDR3nt: TGTGCCAGCCAGGGGGCAGGCGTCAATGAGCAGTTCTTC
abundance: .; v_gene: TRBV10-1; d_gene: TRBD1; j_gene: TRBJ1-2; CDR3aa: CASSGPTGQGANYGYTF; CDR3nt: TGCGCCAGCAGTGGACCAACGGGACAGGGGGCAAACTATGGCTACACCTTC
abundance: .; v_gene: TRBV10-2; d_gene: TRBD2; j_gene: TRBJ2-1; CDR3aa: CASKRLAGDRYEQFF; CDR3nt: TGCGCCAGCAAGAGACTAGCGGGAGATCGCTATGAGCAGTTCTTC
abundance: .; v_gene: TRBV6-5; d_gene: .; j_gene: TRBJ2-7; CDR3aa: CASSYSIQPRANEQYF; CDR3nt: TGTGCCAGCAGTTACTCGATTCAGCCGCGAGCGAACGAGCAGTACTTC
abundance: .; v_gene: TRBV7-2; d_gene: .; j_gene: TRBJ1-6; CDR3aa: CASSFEGYNSPLHF; CDR3nt: TGTGCCAGCAGCTTCGAGGGATATAATTCACCCCTCCACTTT
abundance: .; v_gene: TRBV15; d_gene: TRBD2; j_gene: TRBJ2-1; CDR3aa: CAVRTSGRSGGYNEQFF; CDR3nt: TGTGCCGTCCGGACTAGCGGGAGGAGTGGGGGGTACAATGAGCAGTTCTTC
abundance: once; v_gene: TRBV29-1; d_gene: .; j_gene: TRBJ2-6; CDR3aa: CSVGSGANVLTF; CDR3nt: TGCAGCGTTGGGTCTGGGGCCAACGTCCTGACTTTC
abundance: few; v_gene: TRBV27; d_gene: .; j_gene: TRBJ2-7; CDR3aa: CASSASSYEQYF; CDR3nt: TGTGCCAGCAGTGCGAGCTCCTACGAGCAGTACTTC
abundance: .; v_gene: TRBV7-8; d_gene: .; j_gene: TRBJ2-5; CDR3aa: CASSLVRAGAETQYF; CDR3nt: TGTGCCAGCAGCTTAGTAAGGGCAGGGGCAGAGACCCAGTACTTC
abundance: once; v_gene: TRBV6-5; d_gene: .; j_gene: TRBJ2-5; CDR3aa: CASSTRTDQETQYF; CDR3nt: TGTGCCAGCAGTACCCGGACAGACCAAGAGACCCAGTACTTC
abundance: .; v_gene: TRBV15; d_gene: .; j_gene: TRBJ2-7; CDR3aa: CATSRGGSHWEQYF; CDR3nt: TGTGCCACCAGCAGAGGTGGTAGCCATTGGGAGCAGTACTTC
abundance: .; v_gene: TRBV5-1; d_gene: TRBD2; j_gene: TRBJ2-7; CDR3aa: CASSLTSGTLEQYF; CDR3nt: TGCGCCAGCAGCTTGACTAGCGGGACGCTTGAGCAGTACTTC
abundance: .; v_gene: TRBV7-9; d_gene: .; j_gene: TRBJ2-7; CDR3aa: CASSLAAGFTHEQYF; CDR3nt: TGTGCCAGCAGCTTAGCAGCAGGGTTCACCCACGAGCAGTACTTC
abundance: .; v_gene: TRBV28; d_gene: .; j_gene: TRBJ2-7; CDR3aa: CASSLFVYEQYF; CDR3nt: TGTGCCAGCAGTTTATTCGTATACGAGCAGTACTTC
abundance: .; v_gene: TRBV19; d_gene: .; j_gene: TRBJ2-3; CDR3aa: CASSIDRGGTGTDTQYF; CDR3nt: TGTGCCAGTAGTATAGATCGAGGCGGGACAGGCACAGATACGCAGTATTTT
abundance: .; v_gene: TRBV7-8; d_gene: .; j_gene: TRBJ2-1; CDR3aa: CASSSVWSNEQFF; CDR3nt: TGTGCCAGCAGCTCCGTTTGGAGCAATGAGCAGTTCTTC
abundance: .; v_gene: TRBV5-4; d_gene: .; j_gene: TRBJ2-1; CDR3aa: CASGEKGDNEQFF; CDR3nt: TGTGCCAGCGGGGAAAAGGGAGACAATGAGCAGTTCTTC
abundance: few; v_gene: TRBV5-5; d_gene: .; j_gene: TRBJ2-2; CDR3aa: CASTPHPGTNTGELFF; CDR3nt: TGTGCCAGCACCCCCCACCCGGGTACGAACACCGGGGAGCTGTTTTTT
abundance: .; v_gene: TRBV7-2; d_gene: TRBD2; j_gene: TRBJ2-3; CDR3aa: CASSFSGTTDTQYF; CDR3nt: TGTGCCAGCAGCTTTAGCGGGACCACAGATACGCAGTATTTT
abundance: .; v_gene: TRBV6-1; d_gene: .; j_gene: TRBJ2-7; CDR3aa: CASSERGRRREQYF; CDR3nt: TGTGCCAGCAGTGAACGTGGCCGACGTCGGGAGCAGTACTTC
abundance: .; v_gene: TRBV5-4; d_gene: .; j_gene: TRBJ2-3; CDR3aa: CASSLIGDTDTQYF; CDR3nt: TGTGCCAGCAGCTTGATAGGGGACACAGATACGCAGTATTTT
abundance: .; v_gene: TRBV14; d_gene: TRBD2; j_gene: TRBJ2-3; CDR3aa: CASSQGKREGLDTQYF; CDR3nt: TGTGCCAGCAGCCAAGGGAAGCGGGAGGGCCTCGATACGCAGTATTTT
abundance: .; v_gene: TRBV15; d_gene: TRBD2; j_gene: TRBJ2-5; CDR3aa: CATSREKGLAGKETQYF; CDR3nt: TGTGCCACCAGCAGAGAAAAGGGACTAGCGGGAAAAGAGACCCAGTACTTC
abundance: .; v_gene: TRBV25-1; d_gene: .; j_gene: TRBJ1-1; CDR3aa: CASTPQNLNTEAFF; CDR3nt: TGTGCCAGCACCCCCCAGAACCTGAACACTGAAGCTTTCTTT
abundance: few; v_gene: TRBV18; d_gene: TRBD2; j_gene: TRBJ2-5; CDR3aa: CASSASRGGGETQYF; CDR3nt: TGTGCCAGCTCAGCGTCGCGGGGGGGCGGAGAGACCCAGTACTTC
abundance: .; v_gene: TRBV6-1; d_gene: .; j_gene: TRBJ2-7; CDR3aa: CASSDPPGSSYEQYF; CDR3nt: TGTGCCAGCAGTGACCCTCCGGGAAGCTCCTACGAGCAGTACTTC
abundance: .; v_gene: TRBV5-1; d_gene: .; j_gene: TRBJ2-1; CDR3aa: CASSLAQGIEQFF; CDR3nt: TGCGCCAGCAGCTTGGCCCAGGGTATCGAGCAGTTCTTC
abundance: few; v_gene: TRBV7-2; d_gene: .; j_gene: TRBJ2-7; CDR3aa: CASSSTKEQYF; CDR3nt: TGTGCCAGCAGCTCGACGAAGGAGCAGTACTTC
abundance: .; v_gene: TRBV11-2; d_gene: .; j_gene: TRBJ2-1; CDR3aa: CASSLDRGDGQFF; CDR3nt: TGTGCCAGCAGCTTAGATCGGGGAGATGGGCAGTTCTTC
abundance: .; v_gene: TRBV6-6; d_gene: .; j_gene: TRBJ1-2; CDR3aa: CASRETTHYGYTF; CDR3nt: TGTGCCAGCAGGGAAACCACACACTATGGCTACACCTTC
abundance: .; v_gene: TRBV4-2; d_gene: .; j_gene: TRBJ2-7; CDR3aa: CASSQAGETNPYEQYF; CDR3nt: TGTGCCAGCAGCCAGGCCGGGGAAACTAACCCCTACGAGCAGTACTTC
abundance: .; v_gene: TRBV5-5; d_gene: TRBD1; j_gene: TRBJ2-7; CDR3aa: CASSFTGTGEDEQYF; CDR3nt: TGTGCCAGCAGCTTCACCGGGACAGGTGAAGACGAGCAGTACTTC